What follows are 4 T cell receptor beta chains derived from one specimen sequenced in a study of blood T cell repertoires in COVID-19. Sequenced by immunoSEQ multiplex PCR; TCRdb stores in-frame clones only, minus some. The sample consists of under 150,000 clones, roughly 90% of them appearing once. Sequencing was done on a sample of PBMCs or T cells enriched from blood (not recorded which). The receptors here all came from a woman aged 45-65 years who had recovered from COVID-19.

The chain joins TRBV7-8 to TRBJ1-1; 7 nucleotides agree with TRBD1. Germline V gene data show CDR1 as SGHVS and CDR2 as FQNEAQ. Germline trimming cut 3 bases from V and 2 bases from J; bases unmatched to any gene: 6. The CDR3 spans 15 residues. This CDR3 reads CASSFEQGLNTEAFF. The CDR3 nucleotides are TGTGCCAGCAGCTTCGAACAGGGGCTAAACACTGAAGCTTTCTTT.

The chain links TRBV27 to TRBJ2-3; 7 nucleotides match TRBD2. V was clipped by 5 bases and J by 2 bases; unmatched bases: 10. This CDR3 has 16 residues. The germline V gene encodes CDR1 MNHEY and CDR2 SMNVEV (reference sequence). DNA of the CDR3: TGTGCCAGCAGTCCCGGGACTATAAATCCCACAGATACGCAGTATTTT. Translation gives CASSPGTINPTDTQYF.

The chain has TRBV5-1 and TRBJ2-7; a weak D match, TRBD1 (5 bases). Germline V gives CDR1 SGHRS, CDR2 YFSETQ. V was clipped by 4 bases and J by 5 bases, with 16 bases between them. The CDR3 extends over 14 amino acids. This CDR3 reads CASSHRQGLNEQYF. CDR3 nucleotide sequence: TGCGCCAGCAGCCATCGGCAGGGTTTAAACGAGCAGTACTTC.

With regard to this clone: The sample has other DNA sequences that encode this CDR3 too. V is TRBV5-6 and J is TRBJ1-2, with 8 bases that match TRBD1. Germline loops: CDR1 SGHDT, CDR2 YYEEEE. The junction had 1 base not matched to a gene; V was cut back by 4 bases and J by 2 bases. The CDR3 runs 13 residues. DNA for the CDR3: TGTGCCAGCAGCAGGACAGGGAACTATGGCTACACCTTC. Translating it yields CASSRTGNYGYTF.